The TCR beta chain under discussion was sequenced for a study of CD8+CD57+ T cells in acquired aplastic anemia. CDR1 is SGHRS, CDR2 YFSETQ, per germline. V gave up 4 bases and J gave up 0 bases, with 14 bases separating them. The CDR3 consists of 15 residues. TCR beta VDJ combinations and CDR3 sequences were profiled from genomic DNA. TCRdb used MiXCR to reprocess the reads, holding one entry per CDR3 protein. The sample contains about 110,000 distinct CDR3 sequences, approximately 48% of which appear only once. Sample: sorted CD4+, CD8+, or CD8+CD57+ T cells (not recorded which) from PBMCs. V usage is TRBV5-1 and J usage is TRBJ2-7, with D maybe TRBD1 (6 bases). This receptor was identified in a human donor in good health, serving as a control. Here the CDR3 DNA reads TGCGCCAGCAGCCTCCGGGACACTGTCTCCTACGAGCAGTACTTC. It is translated as CASSLRDTVSYEQYF.